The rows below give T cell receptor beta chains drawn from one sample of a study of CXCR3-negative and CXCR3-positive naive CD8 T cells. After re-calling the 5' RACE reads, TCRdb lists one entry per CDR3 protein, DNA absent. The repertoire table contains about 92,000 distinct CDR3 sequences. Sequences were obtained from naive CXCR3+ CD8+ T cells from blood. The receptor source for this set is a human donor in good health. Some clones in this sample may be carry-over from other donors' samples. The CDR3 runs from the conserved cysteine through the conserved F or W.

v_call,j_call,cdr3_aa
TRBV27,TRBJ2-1,CASSVNQDLADEQFF
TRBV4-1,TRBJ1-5,CASSPDRARPNQPQHF
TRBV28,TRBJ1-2,CASSLSPLYGYTF
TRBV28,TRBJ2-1,CATIPGLLGNEQFF
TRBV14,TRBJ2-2,CASSQDRTSGAGELFF
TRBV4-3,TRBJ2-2,CASSPLAGELFF
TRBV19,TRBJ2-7,CASSIEAGVSYEQYF
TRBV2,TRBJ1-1,CASSEGRNTEAFF
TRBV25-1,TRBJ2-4,CASSDLPGRENIQYF
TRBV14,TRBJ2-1,CASSQVKGAWNEQFF
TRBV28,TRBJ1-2,CASSFLNTNNYGYTF
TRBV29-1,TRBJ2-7,CSARQGADEQYF
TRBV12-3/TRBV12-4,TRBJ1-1,CASSLWHLTEAFF
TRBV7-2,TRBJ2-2,CASSFGLANTGELFF
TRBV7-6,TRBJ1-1,CASSPRSGGENTEAFF
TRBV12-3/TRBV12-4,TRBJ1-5,CASTPTGWDNQPQHF